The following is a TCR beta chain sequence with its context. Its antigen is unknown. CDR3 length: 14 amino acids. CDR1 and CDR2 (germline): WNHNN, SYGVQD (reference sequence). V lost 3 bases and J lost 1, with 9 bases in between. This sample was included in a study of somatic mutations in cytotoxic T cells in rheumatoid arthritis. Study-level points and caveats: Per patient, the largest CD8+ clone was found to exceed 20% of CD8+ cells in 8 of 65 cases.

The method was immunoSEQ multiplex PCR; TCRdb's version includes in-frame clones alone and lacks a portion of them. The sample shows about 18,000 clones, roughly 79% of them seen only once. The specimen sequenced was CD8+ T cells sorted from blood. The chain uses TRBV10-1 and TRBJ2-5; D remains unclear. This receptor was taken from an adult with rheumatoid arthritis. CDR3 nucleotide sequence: TGCGCCAGCAGTGATCTCGACCCCCAAGAGACCCAGTACTTC. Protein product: CASSDLDPQETQYF.